This TCR beta chain appears in the sequencing data of a study of T cells in Graves' hyperthyroidism and ophthalmopathy. Findings of the study overall: Ophthalmopathy got predicted by the model a median roughly 6.4 months before its onset. Blood also carried most thyroid clonotypes expanded above 0.001.

The PBMCs studied were ones that came from 10 ml fresh peripheral blood. There were TCR beta CDR3 regions amplified from RNA transcripts. RT-PCR in the first round (using the HTBI primer set) targeted the TCR CDR3. TCRdb independently ran MiXCR on the multiplex PCR reads; one entry per CDR3 protein. The sample contains about 110,000 distinct CDR3 sequences, about 17% of which appear only once. This clonotype came up many times. The antigen is undetermined. One end of the junction varies from germline; a read error may be responsible. Germline V gene data show CDR1 as DFQATT and CDR2 as SNEGSKA (reference sequence). The length of the CDR3 is 15 residues.

This sequence joins TRBV20-1 and TRBJ1-1, with D unresolved. Sequencing was done on a sample of blood. The clonotype comes from a woman aged 50 to 60 with Graves' hyperthyroidism. The CDR3 nucleotides are TGCAGTGCTTCACCGGCCGGGCCACTGAACTCTGAAGCTTTCTTT. It is translated as CSASPAGPLNSEAFF.